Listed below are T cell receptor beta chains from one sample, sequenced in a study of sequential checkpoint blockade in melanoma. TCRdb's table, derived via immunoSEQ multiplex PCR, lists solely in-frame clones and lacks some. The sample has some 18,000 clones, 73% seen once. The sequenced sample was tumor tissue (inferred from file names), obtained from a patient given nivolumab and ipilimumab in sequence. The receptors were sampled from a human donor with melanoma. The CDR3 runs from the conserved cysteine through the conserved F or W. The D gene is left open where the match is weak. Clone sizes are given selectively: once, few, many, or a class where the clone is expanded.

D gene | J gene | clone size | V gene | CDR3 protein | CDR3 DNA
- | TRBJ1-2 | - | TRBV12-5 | CASGLDHFRGGYTF | TGTGCTAGTGGTTTGGACCACTTTAGGGGGGGCTACACCTTC
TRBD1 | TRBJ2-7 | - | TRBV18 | CASAPLGDSPFYEQYF | TGTGCCAGCGCCCCACTCGGGGACAGCCCTTTTTACGAGCAGTACTTC
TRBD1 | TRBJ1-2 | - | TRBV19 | CASMVTRDRISGGYTF | TGTGCCAGTATGGTAACACGGGACAGGATATCGGGCGGCTACACCTTC
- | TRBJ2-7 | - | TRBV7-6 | CASSRDSNSGTYEQYF | TGTGCCAGCAGCCGCGACTCAAACTCAGGAACCTACGAGCAGTACTTC
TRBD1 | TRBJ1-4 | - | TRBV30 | CAWSVVTGGEKLFF | TGTGCCTGGAGTGTTGTGACAGGGGGGGAAAAACTGTTTTTT
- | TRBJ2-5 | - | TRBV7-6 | CASSPGPLDETQYF | TGTGCCAGCAGCCCGGGACCGCTCGATGAGACCCAGTACTTC
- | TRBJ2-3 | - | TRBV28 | CASSLPQRTQYF | TGTGCCAGCAGTTTACCCCAGCGGACGCAGTATTTT
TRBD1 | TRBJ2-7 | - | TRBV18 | CASSPNRGSSYEQYF | TGTGCCAGCTCACCCAACAGGGGTTCCTCCTACGAGCAGTACTTC
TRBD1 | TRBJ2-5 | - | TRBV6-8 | CASSYRGGETQYF | TGTGCCAGCAGCTACAGGGGTGGAGAGACCCAGTACTTC
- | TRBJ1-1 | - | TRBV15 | CATRANREAKGNTEAFF | TGTGCCACCCGCGCCAACAGGGAGGCAAAGGGTAACACTGAAGCTTTCTTT
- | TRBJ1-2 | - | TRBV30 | CAWSRTVDGYTF | TGTGCCTGGAGTAGGACGGTGGATGGCTACACCTTC
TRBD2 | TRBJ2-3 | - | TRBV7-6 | CASSFRQWASGETTDTQYF | TGTGCCAGCAGCTTCAGACAATGGGCTAGCGGGGAGACCACAGATACGCAGTATTTT
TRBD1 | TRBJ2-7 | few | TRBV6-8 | CASSSGQGGTYEQYF | TGTGCCAGCAGTTCGGGACAGGGGGGAACCTACGAGCAGTACTTC
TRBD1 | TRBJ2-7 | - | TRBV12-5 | CASGPRTGSYEQYF | TGTGCTAGTGGTCCTCGGACAGGGTCCTACGAGCAGTACTTC
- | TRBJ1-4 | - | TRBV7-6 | CASTPAVNNEKLFF | TGTGCCAGCACTCCAGCTGTGAATAATGAAAAACTGTTTTTT
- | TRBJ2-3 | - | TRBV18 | CASSPRGTDTQYF | TGTGCCAGCTCACCAAGGGGCACAGATACGCAGTATTTT